Listed below are T cell receptor beta chains from one sample, sequenced in a study of T cell repertoires in cytomegalovirus infection. No antigens are known for them. TCRdb redid the calling of the reads with MiXCR, one entry per CDR3 protein. The sample records around 360,000 distinct CDR3 sequences, roughly a third being singletons. The specimen comprised cultured PBMCs, sampled from culture after CMV antigen stimulation. Every receptor here comes from a human donor in good health (CMV status not recorded). Some clones in this sample may be carry-over from other donors' samples. CDR3s include the opening cysteine and the closing phenylalanine or tryptophan. The D gene is left open where the match is weak. The size of a clone is reported for some rows only, either as once, few or many, or as a class for expanded clones.

j_gene	abundance	v_gene	d_gene	CDR3aa	CDR3nt
TRBJ2-2	NA	TRBV12-3/TRBV12-4	TRBD2	CASRPTSGSNTGELFF	TGTGCCAGCAGGCCAACTAGCGGGAGTAACACCGGGGAGCTGTTTTTT
TRBJ1-6	NA	TRBV4-1	NA	CASSQDLASDSPLHF	TGCGCCAGCAGCCAAGATCTTGCGTCTGATTCACCCCTCCACTTT
TRBJ1-1	NA	TRBV11-2	NA	CASSLREDGSLEAFF	TGTGCCAGCAGCTTAAGGGAGGACGGTTCGCTTGAAGCTTTCTTT
TRBJ2-4	few	TRBV5-4	TRBD2	CASSLTSGPGAKNIQYF	TGTGCCAGCAGCTTGACTAGCGGGCCGGGGGCCAAAAACATTCAGTACTTC
TRBJ1-5	NA	TRBV24-1	NA	CATSDLSSNQPQHF	TGTGCCACCAGTGATTTGAGTAGCAATCAGCCCCAGCATTTT
TRBJ2-1	few	TRBV20-1	TRBD1	CSARDKGAGGYTSSYNEQFF	TGCAGTGCTAGAGATAAAGGGGCAGGGGGCTATACGAGCTCCTACAATGAGCAGTTCTTC
TRBJ2-1	NA	TRBV27	TRBD2	CASSLASGSDEQFF	TGTGCCAGCAGTTTGGCTAGCGGGAGTGATGAGCAGTTCTTC
TRBJ2-3	few	TRBV7-8	TRBD2	CASSLAPSGTDTQYF	TGTGCCAGCAGCCTAGCTCCTAGCGGGACTGATACGCAGTATTTT
TRBJ2-1	NA	TRBV11-3	TRBD2	CASSTLAGGRGEQFF	TGTGCCAGCAGCACTCTAGCGGGAGGCCGGGGTGAGCAGTTCTTC
TRBJ2-1	medium-sized	TRBV11-2	TRBD2	CASIRSSGRVGEQFF	TGTGCCAGCATTAGGTCTAGCGGGAGGGTCGGTGAGCAGTTCTTC
TRBJ1-3	NA	TRBV7-8	NA	CASSIGQNVISGNTIYF	TGTGCCAGCAGCATCGGACAGAATGTGATCTCTGGAAACACCATATATTTT
TRBJ1-2	NA	TRBV29-1	TRBD1	CSVGQGARGYTF	TGCAGCGTTGGACAGGGTGCGAGAGGCTACACCTTC
TRBJ1-2	once	TRBV12-3/TRBV12-4	NA	CASSLGSRYTF	TGTGCCAGCAGTTTAGGTAGTCGCTACACCTTC
TRBJ2-3	many	TRBV7-2	TRBD2	CASSPGLASDTQYF	TGTGCCAGCAGCCCCGGACTAGCTAGCGATACGCAGTATTTT
TRBJ2-1	few	TRBV7-2	NA	CASSFLQGYNEQFF	TGTGCCAGCAGCTTTTTACAGGGCTACAATGAGCAGTTCTTC
TRBJ2-4	few	TRBV20-1	NA	CSARLPQDARNIQYF	TGCAGTGCTAGATTACCACAGGACGCGCGGAACATTCAGTACTTC
TRBJ1-1	few	TRBV7-6	NA	CASSPPAGAGTEAFF	TGTGCCAGCAGCCCCCCGGCGGGGGCGGGCACTGAAGCTTTCTTT
TRBJ1-1	NA	TRBV11-2	NA	CASSLGQITNTEAFF	TGTGCCAGCAGTCTGGGGCAGATCACTAACACTGAAGCTTTCTTT
TRBJ2-1	NA	TRBV6-5	TRBD2	CASSYSLAGAYNEQFF	TGTGCCAGCAGTTACTCGCTAGCGGGTGCCTACAATGAGCAGTTCTTC
TRBJ2-7	once	TRBV7-6	NA	CASSLRWGAQMVRDGAPYEQYF	TGTGCCAGCAGTTTAAGATGGGGGGCGCAGATGGTGCGGGATGGGGCCCCGTACGAGCAGTACTTC
TRBJ2-1	many	TRBV7-2	NA	CASSLLGTSYNEQFF	TGTGCCAGCAGCTTACTTGGTACCTCCTACAATGAGCAGTTCTTC
TRBJ2-1	NA	TRBV24-1	TRBD2	CATSDLGDYNNEQFF	TGTGCCACCAGTGATTTAGGGGACTACAACAATGAGCAGTTCTTC
TRBJ1-2	NA	TRBV5-4	NA	CASRDGTAIYGYTF	TGTGCCAGCAGGGACGGGACGGCGATCTATGGCTACACCTTC
TRBJ2-7	NA	TRBV28	TRBD2	CASSFTDLAGEDSYEQYF	TGTGCCAGCAGTTTCACAGACCTAGCGGGGGAAGACTCCTACGAGCAGTACTTC
TRBJ2-1	NA	TRBV20-1	NA	CSAPGFAISYNEQFF	TGCAGTGCGCCGGGGTTCGCAATCTCCTACAATGAGCAGTTCTTC
TRBJ2-1	few	TRBV7-2	TRBD2	CASSPSRLASDEQFF	TGTGCCAGCAGCCCCTCCCGACTAGCGTCCGATGAGCAGTTCTTC
TRBJ2-1	NA	TRBV25-1	TRBD2	CASSNSRTSPSNEQFF	TGTGCCAGCAGTAATTCCCGGACTAGCCCAAGCAATGAGCAGTTCTTC
TRBJ2-2	NA	TRBV4-1	NA	CASTRGSGWLTGELFF	TGCGCCAGCACCCGGGGGAGCGGGTGGCTCACCGGGGAGCTGTTTTTT
TRBJ2-7	NA	TRBV10-3	TRBD1	CAISERQGESSYEQYF	TGTGCCATCAGTGAGAGACAGGGGGAAAGCTCCTACGAGCAGTACTTC
TRBJ1-4	few	TRBV9	NA	CASSVGGPEGEKLFF	TGTGCCAGCAGCGTAGGAGGCCCGGAGGGTGAAAAACTGTTTTTT
TRBJ1-1	many	TRBV7-2	TRBD1	CASSFSLGRGHTEAFF	TGTGCCAGCAGCTTCTCTTTGGGCAGGGGGCACACTGAAGCTTTCTTT
TRBJ1-2	NA	TRBV28	NA	CASSLRGVYGYTF	TGTGCCAGCAGTTTAAGAGGGGTCTATGGCTACACCTTC
TRBJ2-7	many	TRBV12-3/TRBV12-4	NA	CASSLTVENGEQYF	TGTGCCAGCAGTTTAACGGTAGAAAATGGGGAGCAGTACTTC
TRBJ2-3	NA	TRBV5-1	NA	CASSLTLGGGYTDTQYF	TGCGCCAGCAGCCTAACCCTAGGGGGAGGGTACACAGATACGCAGTATTTT
TRBJ1-3	many	TRBV7-2	NA	CASSLMGSGNTIYF	TGTGCCAGCAGCTTAATGGGGTCTGGAAACACCATATATTTT
TRBJ1-2	few	TRBV28	TRBD1	CASQGTVYVGYTF	TGTGCCAGCCAAGGGACAGTCTATGTGGGCTACACCTTC
TRBJ1-5	NA	TRBV11-2	NA	CASSTDGDNQPQHF	TGTGCCAGCAGCACCGACGGAGACAATCAGCCCCAGCATTTT